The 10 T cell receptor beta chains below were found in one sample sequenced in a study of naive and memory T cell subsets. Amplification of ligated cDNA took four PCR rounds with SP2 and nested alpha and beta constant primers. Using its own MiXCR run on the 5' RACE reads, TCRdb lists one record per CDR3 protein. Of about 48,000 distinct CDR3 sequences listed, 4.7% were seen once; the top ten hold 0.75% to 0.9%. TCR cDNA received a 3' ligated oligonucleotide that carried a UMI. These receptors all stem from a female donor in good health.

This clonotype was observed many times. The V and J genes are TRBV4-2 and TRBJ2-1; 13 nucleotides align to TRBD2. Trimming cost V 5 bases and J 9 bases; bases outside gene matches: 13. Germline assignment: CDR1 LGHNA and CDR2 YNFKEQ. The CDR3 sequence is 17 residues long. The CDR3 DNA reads TGTGCCAGCAGCGCCACGGGGACTAGCGGGGCCCCCAGTGAGCAGTTCTTC. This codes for CASSATGTSGAPSEQFF.

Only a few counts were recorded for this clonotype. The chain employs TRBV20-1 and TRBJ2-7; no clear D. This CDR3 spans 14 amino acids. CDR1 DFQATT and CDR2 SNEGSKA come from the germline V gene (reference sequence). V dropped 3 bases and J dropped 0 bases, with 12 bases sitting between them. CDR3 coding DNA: TGCAGTGCTAGGGGCGTATCTTACTCCTACGAGCAGTACTTC. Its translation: CSARGVSYSYEQYF.

CDR3 protein: CASSLVGTGLVHEQYF. The CDR3 DNA follows: TGTGCCAGCAGCTTAGTCGGTACGGGACTAGTTCACGAGCAGTACTTC. The chain has TRBV7-2 and TRBJ2-7, with 8 bases aligning to TRBD2. V gave up 1 base and J gave up 5 bases; unmatched junction bases: 10. The CDR3 consists of 16 residues. CDR1 is SGHTA, CDR2 FQGNSA, per germline.

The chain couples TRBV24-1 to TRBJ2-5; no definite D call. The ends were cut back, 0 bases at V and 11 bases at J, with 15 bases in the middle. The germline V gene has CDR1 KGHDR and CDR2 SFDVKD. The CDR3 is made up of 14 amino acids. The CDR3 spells CATSDLHWQQKQYF. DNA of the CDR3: TGTGCCACCAGTGATTTGCACTGGCAGCAAAAACAGTACTTC.

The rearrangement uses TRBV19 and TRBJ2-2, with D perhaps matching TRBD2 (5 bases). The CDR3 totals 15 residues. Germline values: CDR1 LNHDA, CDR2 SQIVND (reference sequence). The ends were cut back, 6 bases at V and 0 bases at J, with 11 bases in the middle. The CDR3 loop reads CASRHNSANTGELFF. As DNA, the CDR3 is TGTGCCAGTAGGCATAATAGCGCGAACACCGGGGAGCTGTTTTTT.

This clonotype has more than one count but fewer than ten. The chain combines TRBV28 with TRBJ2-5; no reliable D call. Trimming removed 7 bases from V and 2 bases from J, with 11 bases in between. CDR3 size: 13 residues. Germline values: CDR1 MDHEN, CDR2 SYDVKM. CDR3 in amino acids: CASNPFAQETQYF. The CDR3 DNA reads TGTGCCAGCAACCCCTTCGCTCAAGAGACCCAGTACTTC.

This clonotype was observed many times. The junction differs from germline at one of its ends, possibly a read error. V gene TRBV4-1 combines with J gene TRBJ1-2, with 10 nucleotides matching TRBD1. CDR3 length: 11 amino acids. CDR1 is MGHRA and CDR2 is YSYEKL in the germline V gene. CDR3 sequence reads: CASSRDRGLLF. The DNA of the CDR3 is TGCGCCAGCAGCCGAGACAGGGGGCTTCTTTTC.

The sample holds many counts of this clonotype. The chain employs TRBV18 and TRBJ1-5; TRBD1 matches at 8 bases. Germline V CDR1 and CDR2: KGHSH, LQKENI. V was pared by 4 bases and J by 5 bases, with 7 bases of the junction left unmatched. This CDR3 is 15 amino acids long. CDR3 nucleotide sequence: TGTGCCAGCTCACTACTCGGACAGGGAGATCAGCCCCAGCATTTT. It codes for CASSLLGQGDQPQHF.

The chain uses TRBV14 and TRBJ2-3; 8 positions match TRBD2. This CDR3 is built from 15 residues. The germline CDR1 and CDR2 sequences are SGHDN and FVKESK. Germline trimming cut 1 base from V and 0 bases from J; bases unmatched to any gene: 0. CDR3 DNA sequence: TGTGCCAGCAGCCAAGTAGCGGGGAGCACAGATACGCAGTATTTT. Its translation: CASSQVAGSTDTQYF.

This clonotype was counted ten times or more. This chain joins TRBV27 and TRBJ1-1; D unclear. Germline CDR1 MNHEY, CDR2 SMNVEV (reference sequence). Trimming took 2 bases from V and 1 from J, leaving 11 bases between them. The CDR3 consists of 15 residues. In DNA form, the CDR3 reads TGTGCCAGCAGTTTAATTCCGGGATCGAACACTGAAGCTTTCTTT. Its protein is CASSLIPGSNTEAFF.